This note documents a single T cell receptor beta chain sequence. This sample was included in a study of blood T cell repertoires in COVID-19. Across the study: Samples representing acute and convalescent COVID-19 were sourced from the United States, Italy and Spain.

The germline CDR1 and CDR2 sequences are MNHEY and SVGAGI. The CDR3 has 13 amino acids. TCRdb's copy holds only in-frame clones and misses some; the assay was immunoSEQ multiplex PCR. The sample includes some 170,000 clones, about four fifths of them seen just once. Sequenced: peripheral blood. The chain uses TRBV6-5 and TRBJ1-3; D gene uncertain. The sequence came from a woman in her 70s with acute or convalescent COVID-19. CDR3 in amino acids: CATRGASGNTIYF. The CDR3 DNA is TGTGCTACGCGGGGTGCCTCTGGAAACACCATATATTTT.